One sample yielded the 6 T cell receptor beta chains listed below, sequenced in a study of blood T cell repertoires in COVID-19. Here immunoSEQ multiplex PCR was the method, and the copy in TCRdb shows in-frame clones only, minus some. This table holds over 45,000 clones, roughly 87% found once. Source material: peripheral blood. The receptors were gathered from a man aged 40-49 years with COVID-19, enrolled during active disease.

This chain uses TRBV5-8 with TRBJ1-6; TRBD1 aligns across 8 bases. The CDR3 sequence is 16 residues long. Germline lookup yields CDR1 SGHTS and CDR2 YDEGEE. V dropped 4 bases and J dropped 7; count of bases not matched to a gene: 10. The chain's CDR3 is CASSPRQGAGNSPLHF. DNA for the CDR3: TGTGCCAGCAGCCCAAGGCAGGGGGCTGGAAATTCACCCCTCCACTTT. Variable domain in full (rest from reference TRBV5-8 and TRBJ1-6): EAGVTQSPTHLIKTRGQQATLRCSPISGHTSVYWYQQALGLGLQFLLWYDEGEERNRGNFPPRFSGRQFPNYSSELNVNALELEDSALYLCASSPRQGAGNSPLHFGNGTRLTVT.

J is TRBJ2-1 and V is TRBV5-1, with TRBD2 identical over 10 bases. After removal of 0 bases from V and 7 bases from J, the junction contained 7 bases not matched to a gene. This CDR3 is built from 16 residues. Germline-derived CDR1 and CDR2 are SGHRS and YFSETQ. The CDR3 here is CASSLDGAGGGNEQFF. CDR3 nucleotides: TGCGCCAGCAGCTTGGATGGAGCGGGAGGGGGGAATGAGCAGTTCTTC.

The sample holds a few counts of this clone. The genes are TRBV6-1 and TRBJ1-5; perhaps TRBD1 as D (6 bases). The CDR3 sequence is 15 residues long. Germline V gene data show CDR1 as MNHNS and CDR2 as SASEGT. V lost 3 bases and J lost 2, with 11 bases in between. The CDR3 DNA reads TGTGCCAGCAGTGAGCAGGGGTTTCGCAATCAGCCCCAGCATTTT. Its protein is CASSEQGFRNQPQHF.

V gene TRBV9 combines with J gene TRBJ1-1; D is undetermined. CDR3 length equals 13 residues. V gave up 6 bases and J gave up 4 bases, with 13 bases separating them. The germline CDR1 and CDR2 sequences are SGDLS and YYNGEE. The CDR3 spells CASTARSVTEAFF. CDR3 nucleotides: TGTGCCAGCACTGCACGGTCGGTCACTGAAGCTTTCTTT. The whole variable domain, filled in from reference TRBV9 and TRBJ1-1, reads DSGVTQTPKHLITATGQRVTLRCSPRSGDLSVYWYQQSLDQGLQFLIQYYNGEERAKGNILERFSAQQFPDLHSELNLSSLELGDSALYFCASTARSVTEAFFGQGTRLTVV.

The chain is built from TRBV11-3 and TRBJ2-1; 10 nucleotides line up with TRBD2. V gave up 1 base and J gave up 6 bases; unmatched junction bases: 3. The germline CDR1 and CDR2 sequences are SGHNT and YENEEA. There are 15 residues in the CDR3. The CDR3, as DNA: TGTGCCAGCAGCTTAGTGCTAGCGGGAGTCAATGAGCAGTTCTTC. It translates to CASSLVLAGVNEQFF.

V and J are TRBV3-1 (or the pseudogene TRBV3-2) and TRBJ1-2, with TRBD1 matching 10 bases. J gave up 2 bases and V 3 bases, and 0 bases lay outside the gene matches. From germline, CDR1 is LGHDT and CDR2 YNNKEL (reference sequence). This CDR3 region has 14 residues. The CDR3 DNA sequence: TGTGCCAGCAGCCAGGGACAGGGGAACTATGGCTACACCTTC. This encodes CASSQGQGNYGYTF.